These T cell receptor beta chains were read from a single sample in a study of radiotherapy plus CTLA-4 blockade in lung cancer. Repertoires were generated with immunoSEQ multiplex PCR, while TCRdb's copy carries only in-frame clones and drops some. The sample consists of under 70,000 clones, about 72% of them appearing once. The specimen was peripheral blood, collected from a patient treated with radiotherapy plus ipilimumab. These receptors all stem from a human donor with non-small cell lung cancer who had a complete response to radiotherapy plus ipilimumab. Each CDR3 is given with its conserved first and last residue. D genes are given only for firm matches. Rows give clone size only sometimes, using once, few, many, or a class for an expanded clone.

V gene	J gene	D gene	clone size	CDR3 length	CDR3 DNA	CDR3 protein
TRBV27	TRBJ1-1	-	-	13	TGTGCCAGCAGTGCCAGGGGTGGAACTGAAGCTTTCTTT	CASSARGGTEAFF
TRBV27	TRBJ2-6	-	-	17	TGTGCCAGCAGTTTGACGGGCCAAGGGTCTGGGGCCAACGTCCTGACTTTC	CASSLTGQGSGANVLTF
TRBV5-1	TRBJ1-4	-	-	16	TGCGCCAGCAGCTGGACCGGGCCGCGGGTGTATGAAAAACTGTTTTTT	CASSWTGPRVYEKLFF
TRBV30	TRBJ2-3	TRBD2	-	17	TGTGCCTGGAGCATAACTAGCGGGAGGGGCTGGACAGATACGCAGTATTTT	CAWSITSGRGWTDTQYF
TRBV7-8	TRBJ2-5	TRBD2	-	15	TGTGCCAGCAGCATCAGGACTAGCGGGGTAGAGACCCAGTACTTC	CASSIRTSGVETQYF
TRBV11-2	TRBJ2-1	-	-	12	TGTGCCAGCAGCTTAGACAGGGTGTCTCTGTTCTTC	CASSLDRVSLFF
TRBV7-8	TRBJ1-3	TRBD1	-	17	TGTGCCAGCAGCTTAGAGGGACAGATCTTCTCTGGAAACACCATATATTTT	CASSLEGQIFSGNTIYF
TRBV20-1	TRBJ1-1	-	-	11	TGCAGTGTAGGCCCGAACACTGAAGCTTTCTTT	CSVGPNTEAFF
TRBV7-9	TRBJ1-1	-	-	15	TGTGCCAGCAGCCTGCACAGGGTCATGAACACTGAAGCTTTCTTT	CASSLHRVMNTEAFF
TRBV10-3	TRBJ1-6	TRBD1	-	14	TGTGCCATCAGTCAAGGGGGCTCGAATTCACCCCTCCACTTT	CAISQGGSNSPLHF
TRBV14	TRBJ1-2	TRBD1	-	13	TGTGCCAGCAGCCAAGGGACAGGGGTCGGCTACACCTTC	CASSQGTGVGYTF
TRBV7-9	TRBJ1-5	-	-	15	TGTGCCAGCAGCTTAGTCGGGGGGAGCAATCAGCCCCAGCATTTT	CASSLVGGSNQPQHF
TRBV2	TRBJ2-7	-	-	16	TGTGCCAGCAGTGGTGACGGAGGGGGACCGGGGGCCGAGCAGTACTTC	CASSGDGGGPGAEQYF
TRBV7-9	TRBJ2-1	TRBD2	once	18	TGTGCCAGCAGCCCGACTAGCGGGAGAGTAATTATAGAGAATGAGCAGTTCTTC	CASSPTSGRVIIENEQFF
TRBV13	TRBJ2-1	-	-	13	TGTGCCAGCAGCGCTGAACGGGGCAATGAGCAGTTCTTC	CASSAERGNEQFF
TRBV5-1	TRBJ1-5	-	-	14	TGCGCCAGCAGCTTGTCAGGGGCCAATCAGCCCCAGCATTTT	CASSLSGANQPQHF
TRBV5-6	TRBJ1-1	-	-	15	TGTGCCAGCAGCCTTCGGAGCTGGGTGAACACTGAAGCTTTCTTT	CASSLRSWVNTEAFF
TRBV7-8	TRBJ2-1	TRBD1	-	16	TGTGCCAGCAGCTATCCCCTTGAGGGGGCCCGGGGTGAGCAGTTCTTC	CASSYPLEGARGEQFF
TRBV11-3	TRBJ2-4	-	-	13	TGTGCCAGCAGCTCCGGGAGAGGAAACATTCAGTACTTC	CASSSGRGNIQYF
TRBV7-2	TRBJ2-5	-	few	15	TGTGCCAGCAGCTTCCAACCGGGCGGCCTAGAGACCCAGTACTTC	CASSFQPGGLETQYF
TRBV7-9	TRBJ1-3	-	-	13	TGTGCCAGCAGCCCATTGCGCGGAAACACCATATATTTT	CASSPLRGNTIYF
TRBV18	TRBJ1-2	TRBD1	-	15	TGTGCCTCCACCCGGGGACAGGAAGCTAACTATGGCTACACCTTC	CASTRGQEANYGYTF
TRBV5-1	TRBJ2-3	-	-	12	TGCGCCAGCAGCCAACTCACAGATACGCAGTATTTT	CASSQLTDTQYF
TRBV19	TRBJ1-2	-	-	13	TGTGCCAGTAGTATAAGGGCAGGCGATGGCTACACCTTC	CASSIRAGDGYTF
TRBV4-3	TRBJ1-2	-	few	13	TGCGCCAGCAGCCAACGAAGCTCCGTTGGCTACACCTTC	CASSQRSSVGYTF
TRBV30	TRBJ1-2	-	-	12	TGTGCCTGGAGTGCGGGTGGGGATGGCTACACCTTC	CAWSAGGDGYTF
TRBV7-8	TRBJ2-1	-	-	13	TGTGCCATCGCGGTGAGCTCCTACAATGAGCAGTTCTTC	CAIAVSSYNEQFF
TRBV4-3	TRBJ1-3	-	medium-sized	16	TGCGCCAGCAGCCAAGATGGGGGAGCCTCTGGAAACACCATATATTTT	CASSQDGGASGNTIYF
TRBV5-1	TRBJ1-1	TRBD1	-	16	TGCGCCAGCAGCCCAGGGACAGGGTTATTGAACACTGAAGCTTTCTTT	CASSPGTGLLNTEAFF
TRBV7-2	TRBJ2-5	-	-	14	TGTGCCAGCAGCAGGGGCAGCCCGAGAGAGACCCAGTACTTC	CASSRGSPRETQYF
TRBV6-1	TRBJ1-5	TRBD1	-	14	TGTGCCAGCAACAGGGGGGGGAGCAATCAGCCCCAGCATTTT	CASNRGGSNQPQHF
TRBV30	TRBJ1-4	TRBD1	-	14	TGTGCCTGGAGAACCGGGACAGGGGTAGAAAAACTGTTTTTT	CAWRTGTGVEKLFF
TRBV7-2	TRBJ2-7	-	-	12	TGTGCCAGCAGCTTACAGGTCTACGAGCAGTACTTC	CASSLQVYEQYF
TRBV6-5	TRBJ1-4	-	-	16	TGTGCCAGCAGTTCCCTCCTGTCCGTCGGCTCTGAAAAACTGTTTTTT	CASSSLLSVGSEKLFF
TRBV6-6	TRBJ1-2	TRBD1	-	13	TGTGCCAGCAGTCCCCAGGGACAGTATGGCTACACCTTC	CASSPQGQYGYTF
TRBV27	TRBJ2-2	-	-	14	TGTGCCAGCAGTCCCTACCCCACGGACGGGGAGCTGTTTTTT	CASSPYPTDGELFF
TRBV29-1	TRBJ1-2	-	once	13	TGCAGCGTTGATTCGGGGCTGGGCTATGGCTACACCTTC	CSVDSGLGYGYTF
TRBV14	TRBJ2-3	-	-	14	TGTGCCAGCAGCCAAATGGCCAGCACAGATACGCAGTATTTT	CASSQMASTDTQYF
TRBV4-2	TRBJ2-3	-	-	12	TGTGCCAGCAGCCAGAACACAGATACGCAGTATTTT	CASSQNTDTQYF
TRBV30	TRBJ2-1	-	-	14	TGTGCCTGGACCGGGACCATCTCCTACAATGAGCAGTTCTTC	CAWTGTISYNEQFF
TRBV6-5	TRBJ1-1	-	-	16	TGTGCCAGCAGTTACTCCCCGGACAGACAGAACACTGAAGCTTTCTTT	CASSYSPDRQNTEAFF
TRBV11-3	TRBJ2-5	-	-	14	TGTGCCAGCAGCCGCGAAGGTTTCCAAGAGACCCAGTACTTC	CASSREGFQETQYF
TRBV29-1	TRBJ2-2	-	-	12	TGCAGCGTTGAGTGGGAATCCGGGGAGCTGTTTTTT	CSVEWESGELFF
TRBV11-2	TRBJ2-2	TRBD1	-	16	TGTGCCAGCAGCCGCCGACAGGGGTCGTACACCGGGGAGCTGTTTTTT	CASSRRQGSYTGELFF
TRBV7-6	TRBJ2-3	TRBD1	-	15	TGTGCCAGCAGCGAGGGGACAGGGAATTCAGATACGCAGTATTTT	CASSEGTGNSDTQYF
TRBV7-2	TRBJ2-1	TRBD1	-	16	TGTGCCAGCAGCCCCCAAGGGGGCGCAAGCTACAATGAGCAGTTCTTC	CASSPQGGASYNEQFF
TRBV15	TRBJ1-2	-	-	12	TGTGCCACCAGCAGAGACAACTATGGCTACACCTTC	CATSRDNYGYTF
TRBV7-2	TRBJ2-3	TRBD2	-	17	TGTGCCAGCAGCTTTGAAACAGCGGGAGGGCCTGGAGATACGCAGTATTTT	CASSFETAGGPGDTQYF
TRBV27	TRBJ1-1	-	-	14	TGTGCCAGCAGTTTAATCGGGGGTTACACTGAAGCTTTCTTT	CASSLIGGYTEAFF
TRBV7-2	TRBJ2-7	-	-	15	TGTGCCAGCAGCTTCCGGGGCAGAGATCTGAGCGAGCAGTACTTC	CASSFRGRDLSEQYF
TRBV11-3	TRBJ2-1	-	-	16	TGTGCCAGCAGCCCCTTGGGACTCCCTTTTAGAGGTGAGCAGTTCTTC	CASSPLGLPFRGEQFF
TRBV4-1	TRBJ1-6	-	-	13	TGCGCCCCGCTGACGGGGGTTCATTCACCCCTCCACTTT	CAPLTGVHSPLHF
TRBV12-5	TRBJ1-6	-	-	13	TGTGCTAGTGGTCTCCGGGCAGATTCACCCCTCCACTTT	CASGLRADSPLHF
TRBV7-2	TRBJ2-5	TRBD2	-	15	TGTGCCAGCAGCGAAGATAGCGGGGGCCTGGAGACCCAGTACTTC	CASSEDSGGLETQYF
TRBV11-3	TRBJ1-1	-	-	14	TGTGCCAGCAGCTTAGATGGGTTGGGCACTGAAGCTTTCTTT	CASSLDGLGTEAFF
TRBV20-1	TRBJ2-2	-	-	11	TGCAGCGCCACTTCTGCCGGGGAGCTGTTTTTT	CSATSAGELFF